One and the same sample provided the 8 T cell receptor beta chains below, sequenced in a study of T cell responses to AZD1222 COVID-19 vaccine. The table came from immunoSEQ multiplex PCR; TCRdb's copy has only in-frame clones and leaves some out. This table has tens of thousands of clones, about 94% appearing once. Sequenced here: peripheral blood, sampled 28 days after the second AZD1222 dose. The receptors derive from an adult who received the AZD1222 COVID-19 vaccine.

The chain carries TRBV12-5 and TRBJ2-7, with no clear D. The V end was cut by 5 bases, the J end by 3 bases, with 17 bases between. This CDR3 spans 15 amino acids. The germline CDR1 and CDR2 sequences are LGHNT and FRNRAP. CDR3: CASGLRTPRNYEQYF. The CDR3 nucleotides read TGTGCTAGTGGTCTGCGGACCCCGCGGAACTACGAGCAGTACTTC. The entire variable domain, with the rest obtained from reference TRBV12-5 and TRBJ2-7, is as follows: DARVTQTPRHKVTEMGQEVTMRCQPILGHNTVFWYRQTMMQGLELLAYFRNRAPLDDSGMPKDRFSAEMPDATLATLKIQPSEPRDSAVYFCASGLRTPRNYEQYFGPGTRLTVT.

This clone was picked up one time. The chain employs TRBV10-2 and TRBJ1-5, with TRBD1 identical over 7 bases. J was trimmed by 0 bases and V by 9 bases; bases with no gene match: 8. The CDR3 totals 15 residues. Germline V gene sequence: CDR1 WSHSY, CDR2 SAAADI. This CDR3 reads CARNGTEYSNQPQHF. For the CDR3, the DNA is TGCGCCAGAAACGGGACAGAATATAGCAATCAGCCCCAGCATTTT.

The CDR3 DNA is TGTGCCAGCAGCTTAGTAGCGGTACCAAGTTCAGATACGCAGTATTTT. This gives the protein CASSLVAVPSSDTQYF. The chain couples TRBV7-9 to TRBJ2-3; D may be TRBD2 (6 bases). Germline V lookup: CDR1 SEHNR, CDR2 FQNEAQ (reference sequence). This CDR3 contains 16 residues. Trimming stripped 1 base from V and 4 bases from J, with 15 bases between.

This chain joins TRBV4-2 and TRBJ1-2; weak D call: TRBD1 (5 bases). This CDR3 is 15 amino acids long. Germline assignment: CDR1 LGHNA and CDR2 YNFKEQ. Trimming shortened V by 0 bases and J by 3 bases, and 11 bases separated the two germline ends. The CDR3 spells CASSQEEATDYGYTF. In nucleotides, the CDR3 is TGTGCCAGCAGCCAAGAGGAGGCGACAGACTATGGCTACACCTTC.

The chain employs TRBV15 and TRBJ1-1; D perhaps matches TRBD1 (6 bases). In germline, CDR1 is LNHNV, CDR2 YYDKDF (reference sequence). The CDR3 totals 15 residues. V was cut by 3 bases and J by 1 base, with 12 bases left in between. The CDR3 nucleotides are TGTGCCACCAGCAGGCGGAGGGGGGCGAACACTGAAGCTTTCTTT. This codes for CATSRRRGANTEAFF.

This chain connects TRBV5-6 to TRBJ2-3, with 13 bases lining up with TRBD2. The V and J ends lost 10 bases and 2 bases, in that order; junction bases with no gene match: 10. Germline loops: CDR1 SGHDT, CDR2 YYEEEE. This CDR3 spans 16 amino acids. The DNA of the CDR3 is TGTGCCGGAGGGACTAGCGGGGAAACCCTCACAGATACGCAGTATTTT. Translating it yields CAGGTSGETLTDTQYF.

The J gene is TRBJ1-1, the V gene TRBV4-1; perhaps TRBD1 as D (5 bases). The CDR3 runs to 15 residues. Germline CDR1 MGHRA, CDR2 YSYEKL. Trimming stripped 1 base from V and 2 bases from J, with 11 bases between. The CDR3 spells CASSQVVGENTEAFF. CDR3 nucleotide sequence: TGCGCCAGCAGCCAAGTAGTAGGGGAAAACACTGAAGCTTTCTTT.

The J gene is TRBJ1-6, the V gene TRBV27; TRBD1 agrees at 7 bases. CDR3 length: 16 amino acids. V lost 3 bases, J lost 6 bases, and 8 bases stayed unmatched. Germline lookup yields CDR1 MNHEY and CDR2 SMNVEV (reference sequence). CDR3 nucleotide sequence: TGTGCCAGCAGTTTGCAGGGGGTATCTTTTAATTCACCCCTCCACTTT. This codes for CASSLQGVSFNSPLHF.